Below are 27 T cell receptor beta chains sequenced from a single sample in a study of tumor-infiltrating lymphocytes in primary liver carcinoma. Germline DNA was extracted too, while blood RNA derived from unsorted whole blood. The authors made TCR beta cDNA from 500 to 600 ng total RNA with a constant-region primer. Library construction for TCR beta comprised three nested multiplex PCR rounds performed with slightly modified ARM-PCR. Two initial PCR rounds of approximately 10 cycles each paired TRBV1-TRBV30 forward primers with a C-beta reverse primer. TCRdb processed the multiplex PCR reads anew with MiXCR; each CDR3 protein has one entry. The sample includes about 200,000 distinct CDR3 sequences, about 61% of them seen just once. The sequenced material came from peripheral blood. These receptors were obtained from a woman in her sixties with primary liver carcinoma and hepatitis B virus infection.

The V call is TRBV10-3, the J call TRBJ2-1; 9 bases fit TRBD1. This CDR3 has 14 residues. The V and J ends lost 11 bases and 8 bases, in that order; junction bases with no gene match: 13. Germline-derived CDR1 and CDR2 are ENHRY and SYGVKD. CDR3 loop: CAAESGTGNDEQFF. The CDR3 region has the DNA TGTGCCGCCGAATCCGGGACAGGGAACGATGAGCAGTTCTTC.

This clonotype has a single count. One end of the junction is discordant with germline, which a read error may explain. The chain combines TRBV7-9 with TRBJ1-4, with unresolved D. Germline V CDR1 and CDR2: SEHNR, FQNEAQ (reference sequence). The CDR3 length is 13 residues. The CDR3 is CAISSVQVEKLFF. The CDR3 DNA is TGTGCCATCAGCAGTGTTCAGGTTGAAAAACTGTTTTTT.

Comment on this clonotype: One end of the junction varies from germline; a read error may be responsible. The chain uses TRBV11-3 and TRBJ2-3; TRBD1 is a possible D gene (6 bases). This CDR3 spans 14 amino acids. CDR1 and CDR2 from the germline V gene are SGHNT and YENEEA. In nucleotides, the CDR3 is TGTGTCAGCAGCTTTAGGCGGGCCCAGGGGACGCAGTATTTT. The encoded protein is CVSSFRRAQGTQYF.

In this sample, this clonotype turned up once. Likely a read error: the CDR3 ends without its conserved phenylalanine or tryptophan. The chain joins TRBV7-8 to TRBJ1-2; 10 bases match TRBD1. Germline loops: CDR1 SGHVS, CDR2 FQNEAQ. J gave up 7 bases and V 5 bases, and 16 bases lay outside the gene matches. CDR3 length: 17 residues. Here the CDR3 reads CASSNRDRGLGIGGYTL. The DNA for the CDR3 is TGTGCCAGCAGCAACCGGGACAGGGGACTAGGTATAGGTGGCTACACCTTA.

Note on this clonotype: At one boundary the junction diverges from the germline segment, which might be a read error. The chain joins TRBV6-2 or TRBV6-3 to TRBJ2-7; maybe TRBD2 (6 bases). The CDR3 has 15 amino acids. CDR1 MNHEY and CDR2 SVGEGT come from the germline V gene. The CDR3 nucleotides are TGTGCCAGCAATCAGGAGGGGTTATCCACCTACGAGCAGTATTTC. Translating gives CASNQEGLSTYEQYF.

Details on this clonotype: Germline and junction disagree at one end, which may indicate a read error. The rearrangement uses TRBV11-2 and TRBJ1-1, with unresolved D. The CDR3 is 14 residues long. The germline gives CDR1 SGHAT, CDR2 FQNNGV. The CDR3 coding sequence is TGCGCCAGCAGTTCCGGGATAGGGAACACTCAAGCTTTCTTT. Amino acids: CASSSGIGNTQAFF.

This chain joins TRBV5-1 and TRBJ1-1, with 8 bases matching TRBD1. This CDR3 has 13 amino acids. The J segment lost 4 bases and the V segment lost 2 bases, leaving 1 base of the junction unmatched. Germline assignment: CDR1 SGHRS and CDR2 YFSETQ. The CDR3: CASSFDRGTEAFF. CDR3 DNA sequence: TGCGCCAGCAGCTTCGACAGGGGCACTGAAGCTTTCTTT.

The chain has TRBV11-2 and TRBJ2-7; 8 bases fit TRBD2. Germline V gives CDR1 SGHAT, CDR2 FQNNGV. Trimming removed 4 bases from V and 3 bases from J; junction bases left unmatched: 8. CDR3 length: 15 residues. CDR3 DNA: TGTGCCAGCAGCTCTGGACTAGCAAGGAACTACGAGCAGTACTTC. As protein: CASSSGLARNYEQYF.

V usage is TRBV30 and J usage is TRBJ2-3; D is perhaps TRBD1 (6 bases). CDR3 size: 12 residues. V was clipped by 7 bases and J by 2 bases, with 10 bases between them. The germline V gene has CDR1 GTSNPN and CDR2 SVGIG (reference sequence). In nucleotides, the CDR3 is TGTGCCTTCTCAGGGGACACAGATACGCAGTATTTT. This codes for CAFSGDTDTQYF.

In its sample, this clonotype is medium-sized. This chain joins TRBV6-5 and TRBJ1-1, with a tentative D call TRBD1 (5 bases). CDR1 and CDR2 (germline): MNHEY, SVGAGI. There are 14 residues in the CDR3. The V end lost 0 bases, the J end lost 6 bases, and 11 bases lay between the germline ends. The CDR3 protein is CASSYSWDGPEAFF. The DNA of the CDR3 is TGTGCCAGCAGTTACTCGTGGGACGGTCCTGAAGCTTTCTTT.

CDR3 sequence reads: CASSRQGPSYNEQFF. The CDR3 DNA follows: TGTGCCAGCAGCCGACAGGGACCCTCATACAATGAGCAGTTCTTC. The chain has TRBV11-2 and TRBJ2-1, with 7 bases lining up with TRBD1. The CDR3 length is 15 residues. V lost 5 bases and J lost 4; bases outside the gene matches: 8. Germline V gene lookup returns CDR1 SGHAT and CDR2 FQNNGV.

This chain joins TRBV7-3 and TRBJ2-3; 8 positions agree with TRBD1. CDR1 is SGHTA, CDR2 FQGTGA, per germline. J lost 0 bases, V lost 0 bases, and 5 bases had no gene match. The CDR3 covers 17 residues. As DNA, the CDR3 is TGTGCCAGCAGCTTAACCCGGACAGGGCTAAGCACAGATACGCAGTATTTT. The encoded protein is CASSLTRTGLSTDTQYF.

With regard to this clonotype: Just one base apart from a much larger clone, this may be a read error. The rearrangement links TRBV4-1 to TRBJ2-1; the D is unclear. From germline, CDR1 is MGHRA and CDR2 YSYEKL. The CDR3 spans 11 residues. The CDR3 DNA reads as TGCGCCGGCAGCCAATACAATGAGCAGTTCTTC. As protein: CAGSQYNEQFF.

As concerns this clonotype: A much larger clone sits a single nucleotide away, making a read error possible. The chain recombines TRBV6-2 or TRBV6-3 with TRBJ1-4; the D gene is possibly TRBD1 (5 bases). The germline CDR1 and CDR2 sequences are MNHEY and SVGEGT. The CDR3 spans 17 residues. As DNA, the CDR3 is TGTGCCTGCAGTTACCCCGATGGGCGACAGCAAAATGAAAAACTGTTTTTT. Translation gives CACSYPDGRQQNEKLFF.

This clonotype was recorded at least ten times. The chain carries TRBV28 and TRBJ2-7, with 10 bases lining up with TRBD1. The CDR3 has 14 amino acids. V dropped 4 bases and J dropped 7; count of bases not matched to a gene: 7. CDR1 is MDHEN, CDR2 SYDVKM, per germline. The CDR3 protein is CASSSTGGFGEQYF. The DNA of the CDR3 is TGTGCCAGCAGTTCGACAGGGGGCTTCGGGGAGCAGTACTTC. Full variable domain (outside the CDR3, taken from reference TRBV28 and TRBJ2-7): DVKVTQSSRYLVKRTGEKVFLECVQDMDHENMFWYRQDPGLGLRLIYFSYDVKMKEKGDIPEGYSVSREKKERFSLILESASTNQTSMYLCASSSTGGFGEQYFGPGTRLTVT.

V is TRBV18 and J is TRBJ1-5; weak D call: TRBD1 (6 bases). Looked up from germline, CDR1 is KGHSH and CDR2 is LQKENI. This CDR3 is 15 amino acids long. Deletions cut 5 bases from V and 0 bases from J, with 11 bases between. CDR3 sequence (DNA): TGTGCCAGCTCAGCACAGGGAAATAGCAATCAGCCCCAGCATTTT. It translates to CASSAQGNSNQPQHF.

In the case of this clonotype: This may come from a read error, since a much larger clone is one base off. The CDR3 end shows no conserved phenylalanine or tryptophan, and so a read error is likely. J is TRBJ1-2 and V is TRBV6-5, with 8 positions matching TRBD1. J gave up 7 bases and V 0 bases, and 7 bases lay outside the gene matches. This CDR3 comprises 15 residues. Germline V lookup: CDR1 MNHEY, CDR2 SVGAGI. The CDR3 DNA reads TGTGCCAGCAGTTACTCGGGCAGGGGGCGCGGTGGCTACACCCTC. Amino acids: CASSYSGRGRGGYTL.

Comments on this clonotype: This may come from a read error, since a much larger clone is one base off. In nucleotides, the CDR3 is TGCGCCAGCGGCCAATCTCTAGCGGTTAGCACAGATACGCAGTATTTT. Its translation is CASGQSLAVSTDTQYF. This sequence joins TRBV4-1 and TRBJ2-3; 7 bases fit TRBD2. The CDR3 spans 16 residues. The germline V gene encodes CDR1 MGHRA and CDR2 YSYEKL.

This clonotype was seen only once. This chain's CDR3 is CASSPERLARPFF. CDR3 DNA: TGTGCCAGCTCACCGGAAAGACTAGCGAGGCCGTTCTTC. The chain carries TRBV18 and TRBJ2-1, with 8 bases fitting TRBD2. The CDR3 loop spans 13 amino acids. V gave up 3 bases and J gave up 15 bases; unmatched junction bases: 10. CDR1 and CDR2 from the germline V gene are KGHSH and LQKENI.

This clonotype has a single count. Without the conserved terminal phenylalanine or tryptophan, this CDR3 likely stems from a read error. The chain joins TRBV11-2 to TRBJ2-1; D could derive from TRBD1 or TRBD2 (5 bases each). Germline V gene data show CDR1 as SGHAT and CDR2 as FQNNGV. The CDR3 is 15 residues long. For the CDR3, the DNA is TGTGCCGGCAGCACGGGGCGTAGGTACTACAATGAGCAGTTCCTC. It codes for CAGSTGRRYYNEQFL.

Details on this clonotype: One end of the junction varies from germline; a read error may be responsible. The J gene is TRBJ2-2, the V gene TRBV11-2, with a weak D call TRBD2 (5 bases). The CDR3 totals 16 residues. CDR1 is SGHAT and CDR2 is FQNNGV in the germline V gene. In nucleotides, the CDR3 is TGTACCAGTAGGGAGCGGCTAGCAGGCTACACCGGGGAGCTGTTTTTT. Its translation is CTSRERLAGYTGELFF.

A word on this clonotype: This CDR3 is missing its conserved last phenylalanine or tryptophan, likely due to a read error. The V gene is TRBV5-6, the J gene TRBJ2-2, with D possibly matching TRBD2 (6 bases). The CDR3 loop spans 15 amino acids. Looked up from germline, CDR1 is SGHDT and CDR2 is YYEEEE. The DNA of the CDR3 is TGTGCTAGCAGCCCGGGACTGACGAACACCGGGGAGCTGTTTCTT. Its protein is CASSPGLTNTGELFL.

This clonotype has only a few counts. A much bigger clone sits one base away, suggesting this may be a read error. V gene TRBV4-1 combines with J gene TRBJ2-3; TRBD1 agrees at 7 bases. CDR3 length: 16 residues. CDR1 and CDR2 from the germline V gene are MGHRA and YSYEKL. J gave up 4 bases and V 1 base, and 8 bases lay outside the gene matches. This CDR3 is CASSQVFPRGSDTQYF. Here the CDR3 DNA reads TGCGCCAGCAGCCAAGTATTCCCCAGGGGGTCAGATACGCAGTATTTT.

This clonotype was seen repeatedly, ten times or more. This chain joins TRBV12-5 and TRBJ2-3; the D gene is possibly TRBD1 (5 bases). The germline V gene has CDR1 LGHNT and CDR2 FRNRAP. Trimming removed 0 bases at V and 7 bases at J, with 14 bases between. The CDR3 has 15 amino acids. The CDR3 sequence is CASGLVGPGQNTQYF. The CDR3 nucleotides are TGTGCTAGTGGTTTGGTAGGACCAGGGCAAAATACGCAGTATTTT.

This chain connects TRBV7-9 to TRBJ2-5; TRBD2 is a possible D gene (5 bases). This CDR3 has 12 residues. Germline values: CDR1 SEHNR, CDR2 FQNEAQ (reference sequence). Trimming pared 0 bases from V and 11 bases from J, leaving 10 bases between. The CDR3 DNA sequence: TGTGCCAGCAGCTTAGCGGAGGCGACGCAGTACTTC. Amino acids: CASSLAEATQYF.

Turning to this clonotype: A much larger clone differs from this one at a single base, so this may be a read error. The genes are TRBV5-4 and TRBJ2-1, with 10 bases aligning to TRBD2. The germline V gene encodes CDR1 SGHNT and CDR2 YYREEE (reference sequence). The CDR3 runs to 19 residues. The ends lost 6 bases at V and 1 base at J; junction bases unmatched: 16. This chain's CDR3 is CASNPRVGLAGESYNEQFF. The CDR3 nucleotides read TGTGCCAGCAACCCCCGAGTAGGGCTAGCGGGAGAGTCCTACAATGAGCAGTTCTTC.

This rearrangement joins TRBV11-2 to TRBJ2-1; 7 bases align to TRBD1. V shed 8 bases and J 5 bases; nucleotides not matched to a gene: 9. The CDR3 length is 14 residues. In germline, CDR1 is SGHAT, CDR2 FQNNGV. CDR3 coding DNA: TGTGCCAGCCCGCACCTAGGACAGGACAATGAGCAGTTCTTC. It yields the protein CASPHLGQDNEQFF.